This is a list of T cell receptor beta chains from one sample in a study of neoadjuvant anti-PD-1 for oral cavity cancer. TCRdb's copy holds only in-frame clones and misses some; the assay was immunoSEQ multiplex PCR. This sample yields about 13,000 clones, of which roughly 74% are seen a single time; 2.5% to 3% belongs to the top ten. The input for sequencing was PBMCs, taken after nivolumab (anti-PD-1) treatment. The receptors derive from a person aged 35 to 85 with oral cavity squamous cell carcinoma. Both conserved end residues are part of each CDR3.

cdr3_aa v_call cdr3_length j_call
CASSRSGSGINEQFF TRBV6-5 15 TRBJ2-1
CASSPYDRVVAYEQYF TRBV28 16 TRBJ2-7
CAIRGRVEETQYF TRBV10-3 13 TRBJ2-5
CASSQEGAPGRNTGELFF TRBV4-1 18 TRBJ2-2
CASSLMGAYTGELFF TRBV27 15 TRBJ2-2
CASSPPGTYSNQPQHF TRBV7-8 16 TRBJ1-5
CASTYLQDRSYEQYF TRBV2 15 TRBJ2-7
CAISGGRESYNEQFF TRBV10-3 15 TRBJ2-1
CASSQGWAGGFTGELFF TRBV4-1 17 TRBJ2-2
CASSQPRVSGGNTGELFF TRBV5-1 18 TRBJ2-2
CASSSSGRGDEQFF TRBV2 14 TRBJ2-1
CASSQATSGTYNEQFF TRBV4-2 16 TRBJ2-1
CASSQDRGLAISETQYF TRBV4-2 17 TRBJ2-5
CASSLRDSSTDTQYF TRBV5-1 15 TRBJ2-3
CASSGGWTYEQYF TRBV6-1 13 TRBJ2-7
CASSSRDYSNEQFF TRBV12-5 14 TRBJ2-1
CASSLVAANNEKLFF TRBV5-1 15 TRBJ1-4
CAWNPLLFSYNEQFF TRBV30 15 TRBJ2-1
CAISSTGGDGTEAFF TRBV10-3 15 TRBJ1-1
CASSYSGGGDYEQYF TRBV6-5 15 TRBJ2-7
CASSQRFSGDSKYSNQPQHF TRBV14 20 TRBJ1-5
CAWSARQGSSYEQYF TRBV30 15 TRBJ2-7
CASSQEGPSSYNEQFF TRBV4-1 16 TRBJ2-1
CATSREGAPSEAFF TRBV15 14 TRBJ1-1
CASSLAHGGNQPQHF TRBV7-9 15 TRBJ1-5
CASSLDRGREQYF TRBV5-1 13 TRBJ2-7
CASSSSGGYEQYF TRBV5-1 13 TRBJ2-7
CASSLIERGGNEQFF TRBV5-8 15 TRBJ2-1
CASSFAPTSGRAGETQYF TRBV5-1 18 TRBJ2-5
CASSPTGNNEKLFF TRBV28 14 TRBJ1-4
CASSQVVSGVADTQYF TRBV4-1 16 TRBJ2-3
CASSIGEGKGEQFF TRBV19 14 TRBJ2-1
CSAGERVSQETQYF TRBV29-1 14 TRBJ2-5
CASSQDRSGYTF TRBV14 12 TRBJ1-2
CASSLNSGTNTGELFF TRBV7-3 16 TRBJ2-2
CASSNGGETQYF TRBV9 12 TRBJ2-5
CASSSQEINTEAFF TRBV7-9 14 TRBJ1-1
CASRTEQSTNEKLFF TRBV2 15 TRBJ1-4
CSAGAGLGQETQYF TRBV29-1 14 TRBJ2-5
CSASWTSGQETQYF TRBV29-1 14 TRBJ2-5
CSVDSQVVGYTF TRBV29-1 12 TRBJ1-2
CASSSTAGQETQYF TRBV19 14 TRBJ2-5
CASTVAGAYNSPLHF TRBV6-5 15 TRBJ1-6
CASSHRVPDEQYF TRBV5-1 13 TRBJ2-7
CASSLQGTNTEAFF TRBV7-3 14 TRBJ1-1
CASSSGGENYGYTF TRBV13 14 TRBJ1-2
CASSSRATSNQPQHF TRBV6-5 15 TRBJ1-5
CASSPPGTGESGYTF TRBV27 15 TRBJ1-2
CASSPYTGELFF TRBV5-1 12 TRBJ2-2
CAWSQGTLNQPQHF TRBV30 14 TRBJ1-5
CASAGTQGAGELFF TRBV7-3 14 TRBJ2-2
CASSLQRNEQFF TRBV7-6 12 TRBJ2-1
CAWSVGTGSIEQYF TRBV30 14 TRBJ2-7
CSDRETEAFF TRBV20-1 10 TRBJ1-1
CASSPGVGETQYF TRBV7-3 13 TRBJ2-5